Listed below are T cell receptor beta chains from one sample, sequenced in a study of vaccination and CD4 T cells after COVID-19. MiXCR, run by TCRdb on the PCR reads, gives a single entry per CDR3 protein. Here the sample spans more than 9,000 distinct CDR3 sequences, 65% to 80% being singletons. Antigens of these TCRs are unknown. Material for sequencing was CD4+ T cells from blood, cultured in vitro. These TCRs come from a human donor who had recovered from COVID-19. Each CDR3 is given with its conserved first and last residue. D genes are given only for firm matches. Clone size is stated in some rows and not others, as once, few, many or a class when expanded.

D gene: NA
J gene: TRBJ2-7
V gene: TRBV27
clone size: NA
CDR3 DNA: TGTGCCAGCGCCCCCCACGGGAACTACGAGCAGTACTTC
CDR3 protein: CASAPHGNYEQYF

D gene: NA
J gene: TRBJ2-5
V gene: TRBV19
clone size: NA
CDR3 DNA: TGTGCCAGTAGTGCCAGCCAAGAGACCCAGTACTTC
CDR3 protein: CASSASQETQYF

D gene: NA
J gene: TRBJ2-2
V gene: TRBV28
clone size: NA
CDR3 DNA: TGTGCCAGCAGTTCTGGGGGGAATAGAAACACCGGGGAGCTGTTTTTT
CDR3 protein: CASSSGGNRNTGELFF

D gene: TRBD2
J gene: TRBJ2-1
V gene: TRBV12-3/TRBV12-4
clone size: medium-sized
CDR3 DNA: TGTGCCACCTCGACTAGCGGGGGGGCATTGGAGCAGTTCTTC
CDR3 protein: CATSTSGGALEQFF

D gene: NA
J gene: TRBJ1-2
V gene: TRBV6-1
clone size: NA
CDR3 DNA: TGTGCCAGCACTCTGAGGGGAGATCCGCACCCCTATGGCTACACCTTC
CDR3 protein: CASTLRGDPHPYGYTF

D gene: NA
J gene: TRBJ2-7
V gene: TRBV11-2
clone size: once
CDR3 DNA: TGTGCCAGCAGCTTAGAACGATCGGGGATTGAGCAGTACTTC
CDR3 protein: CASSLERSGIEQYF

D gene: NA
J gene: TRBJ1-4
V gene: TRBV11-3
clone size: NA
CDR3 DNA: TGTGCCAGCAGCCGGGCCGATGGGAGTGAAAAACTGTTTTTT
CDR3 protein: CASSRADGSEKLFF

D gene: NA
J gene: TRBJ2-3
V gene: TRBV10-3
clone size: few
CDR3 DNA: TGTGCCATCAGCGCCGAGGGGGATACGCAGTATTTT
CDR3 protein: CAISAEGDTQYF

D gene: TRBD2
J gene: TRBJ2-3
V gene: TRBV12-3/TRBV12-4
clone size: NA
CDR3 DNA: TGTGCCAGCATCCTCACCGGGCTAGCGGGGACAGATACGCAGTATTTT
CDR3 protein: CASILTGLAGTDTQYF

D gene: TRBD1
J gene: TRBJ1-1
V gene: TRBV20-1
clone size: NA
CDR3 DNA: TGCAGTGCTAGGCAGGGGGGCAGTGAAGCTTTCTTT
CDR3 protein: CSARQGGSEAFF

D gene: TRBD1
J gene: TRBJ1-1
V gene: TRBV19
clone size: once
CDR3 DNA: TGTGCCAGTAGTATAACAGGGGTGAACACTGAAGCTTTCTTT
CDR3 protein: CASSITGVNTEAFF

D gene: NA
J gene: TRBJ1-2
V gene: TRBV25-1
clone size: NA
CDR3 DNA: TGTGCCAGCAGCACCGGGGGGGGGATCTATGGCTACACCTTC
CDR3 protein: CASSTGGGIYGYTF

D gene: NA
J gene: TRBJ1-1
V gene: TRBV20-1
clone size: NA
CDR3 DNA: TGCAGTGCTAGAGATAGTGGACAGCTGAACACTGAAGCTTTCTTT
CDR3 protein: CSARDSGQLNTEAFF

D gene: TRBD2
J gene: TRBJ2-3
V gene: TRBV14
clone size: NA
CDR3 DNA: TGTGCCAGCAGCCCCCTAGGCGGGAGGGGCACAGATACGCAGTATTTT
CDR3 protein: CASSPLGGRGTDTQYF

D gene: NA
J gene: TRBJ2-1
V gene: TRBV20-1
clone size: NA
CDR3 DNA: TGCAGTGCTAATTCAGGTCTAGAGTACAATGAGCAGTTCTTC
CDR3 protein: CSANSGLEYNEQFF

D gene: NA
J gene: TRBJ1-1
V gene: TRBV20-1
clone size: few
CDR3 DNA: TGCAGTGCTAGTGGTCCCGGCGCTGAACAAGCTTTCTTT
CDR3 protein: CSASGPGAEQAFF

D gene: NA
J gene: TRBJ1-5
V gene: TRBV10-3
clone size: NA
CDR3 DNA: TGTGCCATCAGTGGCAGCAATCAGCCCCAGCATTTT
CDR3 protein: CAISGSNQPQHF

D gene: TRBD2
J gene: TRBJ2-4
V gene: TRBV6-1
clone size: NA
CDR3 DNA: TGTGCCAGCAGTGAAAGCGGGAGGGCCTACTTC
CDR3 protein: CASSESGRAYF

D gene: NA
J gene: TRBJ2-7
V gene: TRBV30
clone size: NA
CDR3 DNA: TGTGCCTGGAGTAGGACATCAACCTACGAGCAGTACTTC
CDR3 protein: CAWSRTSTYEQYF

D gene: NA
J gene: TRBJ2-1
V gene: TRBV12-5
clone size: once
CDR3 DNA: TGTGCTAGTGGTTTGGTAGGGTGGGGGGATGAGCAGTTCTTC
CDR3 protein: CASGLVGWGDEQFF

D gene: NA
J gene: TRBJ1-2
V gene: TRBV7-9
clone size: NA
CDR3 DNA: TGTGCCAGCACCCCTCCGGTTGGGGGCTACACCTTC
CDR3 protein: CASTPPVGGYTF

D gene: TRBD2
J gene: TRBJ2-1
V gene: TRBV5-4
clone size: NA
CDR3 DNA: TGTGCCAGCAGCCGAACCCAACCCGCTAGCGGCAATGAGCAGTTCTTC
CDR3 protein: CASSRTQPASGNEQFF

D gene: NA
J gene: TRBJ1-1
V gene: TRBV15
clone size: NA
CDR3 DNA: TGTGCCACCAGCAGAGATGGGGGGAACACTGAAGCTTTCTTT
CDR3 protein: CATSRDGGNTEAFF

D gene: NA
J gene: TRBJ1-2
V gene: TRBV20-1
clone size: once
CDR3 DNA: TGCAGTGCCCGCACAGGACAGCTAAACTATGGCTACACCTTC
CDR3 protein: CSARTGQLNYGYTF

D gene: TRBD1
J gene: TRBJ2-3
V gene: TRBV5-1
clone size: NA
CDR3 DNA: TGCGCCAGCAGCCCACGGACAGGATATACCACAGATACGCAGTATTTT
CDR3 protein: CASSPRTGYTTDTQYF

D gene: TRBD1
J gene: TRBJ1-5
V gene: TRBV12-3/TRBV12-4
clone size: NA
CDR3 DNA: TGTGCCAGCAGCCGGGACAGGATTAGCAATCAGCCCCAGCATTTT
CDR3 protein: CASSRDRISNQPQHF

D gene: TRBD1
J gene: TRBJ1-1
V gene: TRBV6-1
clone size: NA
CDR3 DNA: TGTGCCAGCAGGTTCCGACAGGGGCGGAACACTGAAGCTTTCTTT
CDR3 protein: CASRFRQGRNTEAFF

D gene: TRBD1
J gene: TRBJ2-1
V gene: TRBV28
clone size: NA
CDR3 DNA: TGTGCCAGCAGTCCCGGACAGGGAGGTTACAATGAGCAGTTCTTC
CDR3 protein: CASSPGQGGYNEQFF

D gene: NA
J gene: TRBJ1-2
V gene: TRBV4-2
clone size: NA
CDR3 DNA: TGTGCCAGCAGCCAAGGGGGTCAGGGCCTCTATGGCTACACCTTC
CDR3 protein: CASSQGGQGLYGYTF

D gene: NA
J gene: TRBJ2-7
V gene: TRBV2
clone size: NA
CDR3 DNA: TGTGCCAGCAGTGTGGGGTCGGGCGGATACGAGCAGTACTTC
CDR3 protein: CASSVGSGGYEQYF

D gene: TRBD1
J gene: TRBJ2-5
V gene: TRBV20-1
clone size: NA
CDR3 DNA: TGCAGTGCTAGAGCCCAACCCGGGACAGGGGGAGTTAGTGTGACCCAGTACTTC
CDR3 protein: CSARAQPGTGGVSVTQYF

D gene: TRBD1
J gene: TRBJ1-1
V gene: TRBV19
clone size: once
CDR3 DNA: TGTGCCAGTAGTCCTGGACAGGGCACTTTCACTGAAGCTTTCTTT
CDR3 protein: CASSPGQGTFTEAFF

D gene: NA
J gene: TRBJ1-6
V gene: TRBV27
clone size: NA
CDR3 DNA: TGTGCCAGCAGCCTCACTGATTCACCCCTCCACTTT
CDR3 protein: CASSLTDSPLHF

D gene: TRBD2
J gene: TRBJ2-3
V gene: TRBV20-1
clone size: NA
CDR3 DNA: TGCAGTGCTGTTCCCGGGACTAGCTGGGATACGCAGTATTTT
CDR3 protein: CSAVPGTSWDTQYF

D gene: NA
J gene: TRBJ2-2
V gene: TRBV2
clone size: NA
CDR3 DNA: TGTGCCAGCAGTGTAAGGGGAGGCGGGGAGCTGTTTTTT
CDR3 protein: CASSVRGGGELFF

D gene: NA
J gene: TRBJ1-5
V gene: TRBV6-1
clone size: NA
CDR3 DNA: TGTGCCAGCAGTCCCAGACTCGTGTATCAGCCCCAGCATTTT
CDR3 protein: CASSPRLVYQPQHF

D gene: TRBD1
J gene: TRBJ1-5
V gene: TRBV6-1
clone size: NA
CDR3 DNA: TGTGCCAGCAGTGAAGCGAAGGGACAGGGGTTTTATAGCAATCAGCCCCAGCATTTT
CDR3 protein: CASSEAKGQGFYSNQPQHF

D gene: NA
J gene: TRBJ2-7
V gene: TRBV2
clone size: NA
CDR3 DNA: TGTGCCAGCGTCCGGGACACCGCCTACGAGCAGTACTTC
CDR3 protein: CASVRDTAYEQYF

D gene: TRBD1
J gene: TRBJ1-2
V gene: TRBV12-3/TRBV12-4
clone size: few
CDR3 DNA: TGTGCCAGCAGTTTACCAGGGGGCGCGGGGGGCTACACCTTC
CDR3 protein: CASSLPGGAGGYTF

D gene: NA
J gene: TRBJ1-1
V gene: TRBV19
clone size: NA
CDR3 DNA: TGTGCCAGTCACGGCCGGGACGTTGAAGCTTTCTTT
CDR3 protein: CASHGRDVEAFF

D gene: NA
J gene: TRBJ2-5
V gene: TRBV20-1
clone size: NA
CDR3 DNA: TGCAGTGCTAGCCCACCTGGGGGGGGCCTGGTAAGAGAGACCCAGTACTTC
CDR3 protein: CSASPPGGGLVRETQYF

D gene: TRBD2
J gene: TRBJ2-7
V gene: TRBV28
clone size: once
CDR3 DNA: TGTGCCAGCAGTCCCCGACTAGCGGGAGTACACGAGCAGTACTTC
CDR3 protein: CASSPRLAGVHEQYF

D gene: NA
J gene: TRBJ2-7
V gene: TRBV7-9
clone size: NA
CDR3 DNA: TGTGCCAGCAGCTTCGCGGAGCCCACAACCTACGAGCAGTACTTC
CDR3 protein: CASSFAEPTTYEQYF

D gene: NA
J gene: TRBJ2-7
V gene: TRBV7-2
clone size: NA
CDR3 DNA: TGTGCCAGCAGCCGCGGCGGACCTGAGACCTACGAGCAGTACTTC
CDR3 protein: CASSRGGPETYEQYF

D gene: TRBD2
J gene: TRBJ2-2
V gene: TRBV12-3/TRBV12-4
clone size: NA
CDR3 DNA: TGTGCCAGCAGCGGACTAGCGGGAGACACCGGGGAGCTGTTTTTT
CDR3 protein: CASSGLAGDTGELFF